A selection of T cell receptor beta chains follows, all from one sample in a study of Graves' ophthalmopathy and Graves' hyperthyroidism. One entry per CDR3 protein results from TCRdb running MiXCR on the multiplex PCR reads. The sample has roughly 380,000 distinct CDR3 sequences, about 16% seen once. Source material: peripheral blood. Source of these receptors: a woman younger than 30 with stable Graves' hyperthyroidism. Each CDR3 is given with its conserved first and last residue. The D gene is left open where the match is weak. Size is omitted from some rows. Given values are once, few, many or a class for expanded clones.

j_call d_call v_call clone_size cdr3_aa cdr3_nt
TRBJ1-2 - TRBV12-3/TRBV12-4 once CASSSEGLYGYTF TGTGCCAGCAGTTCGGAGGGACTCTATGGCTACACCTTC
TRBJ1-1 - TRBV7-2 many CASISGRGDTEAFF TGTGCCAGCATCTCGGGCAGAGGGGACACTGAAGCTTTCTTT
TRBJ2-2 TRBD2 TRBV5-1 many CASSWEGFNTGELFF TGCGCCAGCAGCTGGGAGGGGTTTAACACCGGGGAGCTGTTTTTT
TRBJ2-7 - TRBV25-1 many CASSDRAGDRTYEQYF TGTGCCAGCAGTGACCGAGCGGGGGACAGAACCTACGAGCAGTACTTC
TRBJ2-7 - TRBV5-1 many CASSLSGGRYEQYF TGCGCCAGCAGCTTGAGTGGGGGCCGTTACGAGCAGTACTTC
TRBJ1-6 - TRBV5-1 many CASSPTTGGMESYNSPLHF TGCGCCAGCAGCCCAACTACCGGGGGAATGGAATCCTATAATTCACCCCTCCACTTT
TRBJ2-2 TRBD1 TRBV24-1 many CATSRTGVTGELFF TGTGCCACCAGCCGGACAGGGGTCACCGGGGAGCTGTTTTTT
TRBJ1-2 - TRBV24-1 many CATGGTGTSEEGYTF TGTGCCACCGGGGGGACCGGGACTTCCGAGGAGGGCTACACCTTC
TRBJ1-6 - TRBV20-1 many CSARVETGMYNSPLHF TGCAGTGCTAGAGTTGAAACAGGGATGTATAATTCACCCCTCCACTTT
TRBJ2-2 TRBD1 TRBV7-2 many CASSFPTGGAIVSGELFF TGTGCCAGCAGCTTTCCTACAGGGGGCGCGATAGTGTCCGGGGAGCTGTTTTTT
TRBJ2-2 TRBD1 TRBV19 - CASSGQAGELFF TGTGCCAGTAGTGGACAGGCCGGGGAGCTGTTTTTT
TRBJ2-7 TRBD1 TRBV25-1 many CASSRRDSSYEQYF TGTGCCAGCAGCCGCCGGGACAGCTCCTACGAGCAGTACTTC